Listed here are 25 T cell receptor beta chains from one sample, sequenced in a study of PD-1 blockade in classical Hodgkin lymphoma. All patients experienced relapse after autologous stem cell transplantation, and brentuximab vedotin exposure was variable. Here immunoSEQ multiplex PCR was the method, and the copy in TCRdb shows in-frame clones only, minus some. Here the sample spans some 41,000 clones, 88% being singletons. Sequences were derived from peripheral blood mononuclear cells (PBMCs), sampled before the second cycle of nivolumab. These receptors all come from a human donor with classical Hodgkin lymphoma.

The chain couples TRBV11-2 to TRBJ2-1; weak D call: TRBD2 (6 bases). Germline CDR1 is SGHAT and CDR2 is FQNNGV. V was trimmed by 2 bases and J by 4 bases, leaving 24 bases between them. CDR3 length: 19 residues. The CDR3 region has the DNA TGTGCCAGCAGCTTATTTAGTAGCGGCAGCAGGAGTTCGTACAATGAGCAGTTCTTC. Encoded protein: CASSLFSSGSRSSYNEQFF.

This rearrangement joins TRBV11-3 to TRBJ2-7, with a tentative D call TRBD2 (7 bases). This CDR3 has 16 residues. CDR1 SGHNT and CDR2 YENEEA come from the germline V gene. Trimming took off 5 bases at V and 0 bases at J, with 17 bases between the two ends. CDR3 protein: CASSPRTAGTSYEQYF. In DNA, the CDR3 is TGTGCCAGCAGCCCCCGGACAGCGGGGACCTCCTACGAGCAGTACTTC.

The rearrangement joins TRBV6-5 to TRBJ2-5; D might be TRBD1 or TRBD2, each matching 5 bases. V was shortened by 6 bases and J by 6 bases, with 20 bases between the two germline ends. The germline V gene encodes CDR1 MNHEY and CDR2 SVGAGI. CDR3 length: 15 residues. CDR3 sequence reads: CASRINRAGAQTQYF. The CDR3 DNA sequence: TGTGCCAGCAGGATTAACCGGGCCGGGGCGCAGACCCAGTACTTC.

The CDR3 region has the DNA TGTGCCAGCACCCTCTATAGCGGGAGGACCACAGATACGCAGTATTTT. It is translated as CASTLYSGRTTDTQYF. The chain carries TRBV2 and TRBJ2-3; TRBD2 matches 10 bases. CDR1 is SNHLY and CDR2 is FYNNEI in the germline V gene. The V segment lost 7 bases and the J segment 2 bases; nucleotides outside the gene matches: 9. CDR3 size: 16 residues.

The chain couples TRBV11-2 to TRBJ2-7; D uncertain. This CDR3 has 14 amino acids. Trimming took off 3 bases at V and 5 bases at J, with 14 bases between the two ends. CDR1 and CDR2 from the germline V gene are SGHAT and FQNNGV. The CDR3 sequence: CASSFDHPEDEQYF. As DNA, the CDR3 is TGTGCCAGCAGCTTCGACCACCCAGAAGACGAGCAGTACTTC.

The V gene is TRBV20-1, the J gene TRBJ1-1, with no clear D. Looked up from germline, CDR1 is DFQATT and CDR2 is SNEGSKA (reference sequence). The CDR3 has 11 amino acids. V was cut by 3 bases and J by 5 bases, with 7 bases left in between. Written as DNA, the CDR3 is TGCAGTGCTAGGGAAGGGACTGAAGCTTTCTTT. Its translation: CSAREGTEAFF.

This clone was counted a few times. The chain links TRBV7-2 to TRBJ2-7; tentative D call: TRBD2 (6 bases). The CDR3 has 14 residues. V lost 0 bases and J lost 3, with 9 bases in between. CDR1 and CDR2 from the germline V gene are SGHTA and FQGNSA. The CDR3 bases are TGTGCCAGCAGCTTAGCTAGCGGAGTCTACGAGCAGTACTTC. Amino acid sequence: CASSLASGVYEQYF.

The gene calls are TRBV27 and TRBJ2-7; D gene ambiguous. The V end was cut by 6 bases, the J end by 2 bases, with 17 bases between. Germline CDR1 is MNHEY and CDR2 is SMNVEV (reference sequence). The CDR3 length is 15 residues. CDR3 DNA: TGTGCCAGCAGAAAACTCGTGAAGCCTACCTACGAGCAGTACTTC. It specifies CASRKLVKPTYEQYF.

The chain uses TRBV25-1 and TRBJ2-1; D perhaps matches TRBD2 (6 bases). Looked up from germline, CDR1 is MGHDK and CDR2 is SYGVNS. Deletions cut 6 bases from V and 13 bases from J, with 16 bases between. CDR3 length: 12 residues. CDR3 DNA sequence: TGTGCCAGCAGCCAAGGGACTTTTCGTCAGTTCTTC. This codes for CASSQGTFRQFF.

J is TRBJ2-4 and V is TRBV5-1; tentatively, D is TRBD1 or TRBD2 (5 bases each). This CDR3 region has 13 residues. The germline V and J ends were trimmed by 7 bases and 8 bases, with 16 bases remaining between them. The V gene's germline CDR1 is SGHRS and CDR2 YFSETQ. The CDR3 is CASSPEGLDIQYF. In nucleotides, the CDR3 is TGCGCCAGCTCCCCCGAGGGGCTTGACATTCAGTACTTC.

The gene calls are TRBV5-4 and TRBJ2-7; 11 nucleotides line up with TRBD2. Germline CDR1 and CDR2: SGHNT and YYREEE (reference sequence). The J segment lost 2 bases and the V segment lost 4 bases, leaving 5 bases of the junction unmatched. This CDR3 spans 15 amino acids. The CDR3 DNA is TGTGCCAGCAGCCCTTTTAGCGGGAGGGCCTACGAGCAGTACTTC. This translates into CASSPFSGRAYEQYF.

CDR3 residues: CAWSPPYSNQPQHF. CDR3 DNA: TGTGCCTGGAGTCCCCCTTATAGCAATCAGCCCCAGCATTTT. The chain couples TRBV30 to TRBJ1-5; no clear D. There are 14 residues in the CDR3. The germline V gene encodes CDR1 GTSNPN and CDR2 SVGIG (reference sequence). V lost 2 bases and J 0 bases, leaving 8 bases between the germline ends.

The CDR3 region has the DNA TGTGCCAGCACCCCCCAGCTAGCGGGACCCTACGAGCAGTACTTC. Translated: CASTPQLAGPYEQYF. This rearrangement joins TRBV27 to TRBJ2-7, with TRBD2 matching 9 bases. CDR3 length: 15 residues. In germline, CDR1 is MNHEY, CDR2 SMNVEV (reference sequence). J lost 2 bases, V lost 7 bases, and 9 bases had no gene match.

The J gene is TRBJ2-5, the V gene TRBV9; D is ambiguous. The V end lost 3 bases, the J end lost 5 bases, and 8 bases lay between the germline ends. CDR3 length: 12 amino acids. Germline V gene data show CDR1 as SGDLS and CDR2 as YYNGEE. CDR3: CASSASGETQYF. In DNA, the CDR3 is TGTGCCAGCAGCGCCAGTGGGGAGACCCAGTACTTC.

This clone was seen just once. The chain employs TRBV5-6 and TRBJ2-3; 8 positions agree with TRBD2. J gave up 4 bases and V 1 base, and 8 bases lay outside the gene matches. Per the germline V gene, CDR1 is SGHDT and CDR2 is YYEEEE. The CDR3 spans 16 residues. The CDR3 here is CASSLTATSVSDTQYF. The CDR3 DNA sequence: TGTGCCAGCAGCTTGACCGCGACTAGCGTTTCAGATACGCAGTATTTT.

The genes are TRBV20-1 and TRBJ2-7; D is possibly TRBD1 or TRBD2 (5 bases each). Per germline, CDR1 DFQATT and CDR2 SNEGSKA (reference sequence). Trimming took off 5 bases at V and 9 bases at J, with 14 bases between the two ends. The CDR3 has 11 residues. The CDR3 nucleotides read TGCAGTGCTCCCTGGGGGTTGGGGCAGTACTTC. Encoded protein: CSAPWGLGQYF.

This clone appeared once. The rearrangement joins TRBV5-6 to TRBJ2-5; maybe TRBD1 (5 bases). This CDR3 region has 15 residues. Germline loops: CDR1 SGHDT, CDR2 YYEEEE. The V and J ends lost 4 bases and 4 bases respectively, with 17 bases between them. The CDR3 DNA sequence: TGTGCCAGCAGCGTGACAGACGGAATTGGAGAGACCCAGTACTTC. As protein: CASSVTDGIGETQYF.

The chain employs TRBV12-5 and TRBJ2-7, with D possibly TRBD1 on 6 matching bases. The germline CDR1 and CDR2 sequences are LGHNT and FRNRAP. Trimming took 5 bases from V and 0 from J, leaving 8 bases between them. This CDR3 region has 13 residues. For the CDR3, the DNA is TGTGCTAGTGGTCGGGACATCTCCTACGAGCAGTACTTC. Its protein is CASGRDISYEQYF.

The chain employs TRBV29-1 and TRBJ2-1; 10 positions agree with TRBD2. Looked up from germline, CDR1 is SQVTM and CDR2 is ANQGSEA. Trimming took 3 bases from V and 6 from J; bases not matched to a gene: 5. There are 14 residues in the CDR3. CDR3: CSVDLAGVGNEQFF. Written as DNA, the CDR3 is TGCAGCGTTGACCTAGCGGGAGTCGGCAATGAGCAGTTCTTC.

As DNA, the CDR3 is TGTGCCAGCATTAAATATGGGGAGCCCCAGCATTTT. It yields the protein CASIKYGEPQHF. The chain combines TRBV6-1 with TRBJ1-5; no reliable D call. V lost 7 bases and J lost 8, with 12 bases in between. Germline V gives CDR1 MNHNS, CDR2 SASEGT. The CDR3 is 12 residues long.

This chain joins TRBV10-3 and TRBJ2-7, with D possibly called TRBD1 or TRBD2 (7 bases each). V lost 2 bases and J 2 bases, leaving 19 bases between the germline ends. Germline CDR1 and CDR2: ENHRY and SYGVKD. The CDR3 is 17 residues long. CDR3 protein: CAISEQRDSLTAYEQYF. The CDR3 DNA sequence: TGTGCCATCAGTGAGCAGCGGGACAGCTTAACAGCCTACGAGCAGTACTTC.

The rearrangement uses TRBV9 and TRBJ2-7; 7 positions match TRBD1. V lost 0 bases, J lost 3 bases, and 6 bases stayed unmatched. CDR3 length equals 15 residues. Germline assignment: CDR1 SGDLS and CDR2 YYNGEE. Written as DNA, the CDR3 is TGTGCCAGCAGCGTAGGGAAAGGGACAGTCTACGAGCAGTACTTC. Translating it yields CASSVGKGTVYEQYF.

This clone was found once. The V gene is TRBV27, the J gene TRBJ2-2, with D unresolved. CDR3 length: 12 residues. CDR1 and CDR2 from the germline V gene are MNHEY and SMNVEV (reference sequence). The germline V and J ends were trimmed by 4 bases and 4 bases, with 4 bases remaining between them. This chain's CDR3 is CASSYFTGELFF. CDR3 coding DNA: TGTGCCAGCAGTTACTTCACCGGGGAGCTGTTTTTT.

V and J are TRBV6-6 and TRBJ2-2; 11 bases align to TRBD2. The CDR3 runs 15 residues. Germline V gives CDR1 MNHNY, CDR2 SVGAGI (reference sequence). V trimming: 6 bases; J trimming: 6 bases; junction bases outside the gene matches: 6. CDR3 sequence: CASSYTSGSAGELFF. CDR3 DNA: TGTGCCAGCAGCTACACTAGCGGGAGCGCCGGGGAGCTGTTTTTT.

V and J are TRBV7-9 and TRBJ2-3, with TRBD2 matching 8 bases. The CDR3 covers 14 residues. The trim removed 7 bases at V and 5 bases at J, leaving 8 bases unmatched. The germline CDR1 and CDR2 sequences are SEHNR and FQNEAQ (reference sequence). DNA for the CDR3: TGTGCCAGCACCAAAGCGGGAGAGAAAGATACGCAGTATTTT. Translated: CASTKAGEKDTQYF. The full variable domain, rest sourced from reference TRBV7-9 and TRBJ2-3, is DTGVSQNPRHKITKRGQNVTFRCDPISEHNRLYWYRQTLGQGPEFLTYFQNEAQLEKSRLLSDRFSAERPKGSFSTLEIQRTEQGDSAMYLCASTKAGEKDTQYFGPGTRLTVL.